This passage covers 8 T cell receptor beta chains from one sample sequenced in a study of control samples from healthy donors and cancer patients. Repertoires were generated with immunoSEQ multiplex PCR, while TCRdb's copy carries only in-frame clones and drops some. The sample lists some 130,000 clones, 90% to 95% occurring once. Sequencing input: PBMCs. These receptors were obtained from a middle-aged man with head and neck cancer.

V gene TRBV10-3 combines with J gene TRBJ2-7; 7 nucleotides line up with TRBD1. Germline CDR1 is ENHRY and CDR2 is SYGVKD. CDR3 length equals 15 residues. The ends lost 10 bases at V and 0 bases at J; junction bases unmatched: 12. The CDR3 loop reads CATLGQEARSYEQYF. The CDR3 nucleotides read TGTGCCACCCTCGGACAGGAGGCACGCTCCTACGAGCAGTACTTC.

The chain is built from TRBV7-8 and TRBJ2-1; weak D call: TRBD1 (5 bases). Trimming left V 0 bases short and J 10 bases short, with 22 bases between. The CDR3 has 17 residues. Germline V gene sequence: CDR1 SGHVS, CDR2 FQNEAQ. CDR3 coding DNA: TGTGCCAGCAGCTTAGCATTGCGACAGCGTACCTCCAGGGAGCAGTTCTTC. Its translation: CASSLALRQRTSREQFF.

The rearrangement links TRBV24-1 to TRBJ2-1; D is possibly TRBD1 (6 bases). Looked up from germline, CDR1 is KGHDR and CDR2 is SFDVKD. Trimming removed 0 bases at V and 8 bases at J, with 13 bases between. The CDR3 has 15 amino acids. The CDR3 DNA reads TGTGCCACCAGTGATTTGACAGGGTCTGGGGATGAGCAGTTCTTC. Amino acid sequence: CATSDLTGSGDEQFF.

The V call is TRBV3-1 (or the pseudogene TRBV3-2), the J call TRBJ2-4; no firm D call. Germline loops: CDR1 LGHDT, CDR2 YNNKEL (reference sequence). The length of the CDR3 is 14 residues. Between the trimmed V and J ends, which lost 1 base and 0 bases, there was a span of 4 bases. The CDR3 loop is CASSQGLAKNIQYF. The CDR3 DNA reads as TGTGCCAGCAGCCAAGGGTTAGCCAAAAACATTCAGTACTTC.

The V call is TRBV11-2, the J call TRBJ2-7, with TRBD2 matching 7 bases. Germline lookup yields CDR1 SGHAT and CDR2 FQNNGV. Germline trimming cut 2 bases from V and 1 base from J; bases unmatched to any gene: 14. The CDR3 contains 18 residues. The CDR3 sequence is CASSLQQPFVGRSYEQYF. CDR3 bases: TGTGCCAGCAGCTTACAACAGCCCTTCGTCGGGAGGTCCTACGAGCAGTACTTC.

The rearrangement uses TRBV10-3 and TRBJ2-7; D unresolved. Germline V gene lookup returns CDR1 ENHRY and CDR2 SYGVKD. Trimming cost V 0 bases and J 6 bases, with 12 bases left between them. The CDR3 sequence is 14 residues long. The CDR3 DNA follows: TGTGCCATCAGTGAGTCGAAGGGTGGAATCGAGCAGTACTTC. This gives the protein CAISESKGGIEQYF.

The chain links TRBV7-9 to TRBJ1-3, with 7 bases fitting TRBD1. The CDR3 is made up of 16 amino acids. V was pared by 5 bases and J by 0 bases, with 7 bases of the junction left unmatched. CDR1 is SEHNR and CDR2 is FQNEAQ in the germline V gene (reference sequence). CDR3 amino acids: CASSLGQLVSGNTIYF. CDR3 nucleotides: TGTGCCAGCAGCCTGGGACAGTTGGTCTCTGGAAACACCATATATTTT.

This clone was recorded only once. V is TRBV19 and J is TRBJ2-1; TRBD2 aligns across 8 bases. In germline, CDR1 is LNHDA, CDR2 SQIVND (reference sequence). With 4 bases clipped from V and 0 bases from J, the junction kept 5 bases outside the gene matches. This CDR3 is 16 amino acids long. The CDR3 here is CASSTLAGNSYNEQFF. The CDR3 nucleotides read TGTGCCAGTAGTACTCTAGCGGGCAACTCCTACAATGAGCAGTTCTTC. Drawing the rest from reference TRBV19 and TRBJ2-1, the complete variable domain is DGGITQSPKYLFRKEGQNVTLSCEQNLNHDAMYWYRQDPGQGLRLIYYSQIVNDFQKGDIAEGYSVSREKKESFPLTVTSAQKNPTAFYLCASSTLAGNSYNEQFFGPGTRLTVL.